The 29 T cell receptor beta chains presented below share a single source sample, sequenced in a study of Graves' ophthalmopathy and Graves' hyperthyroidism. The authors amplified TCR beta CDR3 regions, and they did so from RNA transcripts for repertoire sequencing. First-round RT-PCR relied on HTBI primers, and a second-round multiplex PCR came next. TCRdb fed the multiplex PCR reads into MiXCR, producing one record per CDR3 protein. The table shows around 670,000 distinct CDR3 sequences, with around 40% occurring only once. Sequencing was performed on peripheral blood. The receptors derive from an adult man with Graves' ophthalmopathy.

The chain has TRBV7-3 and TRBJ2-7; tentatively, D is TRBD2 (6 bases). CDR3 length: 11 amino acids. Trimming cost V 8 bases and J 5 bases, with 10 bases left between them. Germline loops: CDR1 SGHTA, CDR2 FQGTGA. The CDR3 sequence: CASCGGNEQYF. DNA of the CDR3: TGTGCCAGCTGCGGAGGGAACGAGCAGTACTTC. The whole variable domain, filled in from reference TRBV7-3 and TRBJ2-7, reads GAGVSQTPSNKVTEKGKYVELRCDPISGHTALYWYRQSLGQGPEFLIYFQGTGAADDSGLPNDRFFAVRPEGSVSTLKIQRTERGDSAVYLCASCGGNEQYFGPGTRLTVT.

Only one count was recorded for this clonotype. The conserved phenylalanine or tryptophan normally closing the CDR3 is absent here, so this likely arose from a read error. The genes are TRBV19 and TRBJ2-7; 8 bases are a match to TRBD1. Germline V lookup: CDR1 LNHDA, CDR2 SQIVND (reference sequence). J lost 2 bases, V lost 5 bases, and 2 bases had no gene match. The CDR3 length is 13 residues. As DNA, the CDR3 is TGTGCCAGTAGTCTACAGGGGGCCTACGAGCAGTACCTC. It codes for CASSLQGAYEQYL.

The chain recombines TRBV19 with TRBJ2-2; maybe TRBD2 (5 bases). The CDR3 sequence is 13 residues long. From germline, CDR1 is LNHDA and CDR2 SQIVND (reference sequence). The germline V and J ends were trimmed by 5 bases and 6 bases, with 10 bases remaining between them. CDR3 in amino acids: CASSDRGPGELFF. CDR3 coding DNA: TGTGCCAGTAGTGATCGGGGTCCCGGGGAGCTGTTTTTT.

V and J are TRBV15 and TRBJ2-7; TRBD1 agrees at 8 bases. J was trimmed by 6 bases and V by 4 bases; bases with no gene match: 5. The germline gives CDR1 LNHNV, CDR2 YYDKDF (reference sequence). The length of the CDR3 is 13 residues. CDR3 DNA: TGTGCCACCAGCATAGACAGGGGATTCGAGCAGTACTTC. Translated: CATSIDRGFEQYF.

This clonotype was found many times. The CDR3 loop reads CSASRHTGNTIYF. The CDR3 region has the DNA TGCAGTGCCTCCCGACACACTGGAAACACCATATATTTT. The chain uses TRBV20-1 and TRBJ1-3; D unclear. V was shortened by 6 bases and J by 2 bases, with 11 bases between the two germline ends. CDR1 and CDR2 from the germline V gene are DFQATT and SNEGSKA (reference sequence). The CDR3 totals 13 residues.

This clonotype showed up many times. The chain uses TRBV11-2 and TRBJ2-6, with D maybe TRBD2 (5 bases). V was cut by 2 bases and J by 3 bases, with 11 bases left in between. Germline CDR1 reads SGHAT; CDR2 reads FQNNGV. The CDR3 sequence is 16 residues long. The CDR3 loop is CASSLMRARGANVLTF. CDR3 DNA sequence: TGTGCCAGCAGCTTAATGAGGGCGCGTGGGGCCAACGTCCTGACTTTC.

This CDR3 reads CAISLSRKLATEAFF. Written as DNA, the CDR3 is TGTGCCATCAGTTTATCGCGGAAATTAGCCACTGAAGCTTTCTTT. This chain connects TRBV10-3 to TRBJ1-1; D not resolved. Trimming removed 5 bases from V and 4 bases from J, with 17 bases in between. This CDR3 comprises 15 residues. CDR1 is ENHRY, CDR2 SYGVKD, per germline.

This clonotype was picked up a small number of times. The chain employs TRBV29-1 and TRBJ1-1; tentatively, D is TRBD1 (6 bases). Trimming cost V 7 bases and J 4 bases, with 16 bases left between them. In germline, CDR1 is SQVTM, CDR2 ANQGSEA. The CDR3 sequence is 13 residues long. The CDR3 protein is CSARSQGLTEAFF. The CDR3 DNA sequence: TGCAGCGCCCGATCCCAGGGGCTCACTGAAGCTTTCTTT.

V and J are TRBV6-2 or TRBV6-3 and TRBJ2-7; TRBD1 aligns across 10 bases. With V trimmed by 3 bases and J by 2 bases, 19 bases remained unmatched. The CDR3 runs to 20 residues. From germline, CDR1 is MNHEY and CDR2 SVGEGT. The CDR3 sequence: CASSYLAVGTGAWETYEQYF. The CDR3 coding sequence is TGTGCCAGCAGTTATTTAGCGGTAGGGACAGGGGCTTGGGAAACCTACGAGCAGTACTTC.

The V call is TRBV15, the J call TRBJ2-1, with TRBD2 matching 12 bases. The germline gives CDR1 LNHNV, CDR2 YYDKDF (reference sequence). The CDR3 runs 15 residues. Trimming cost V 3 bases and J 6 bases; bases outside gene matches: 3. CDR3 nucleotides: TGTGCCACCAGCAGGACTAGCGGGGGAGTCAATGAGCAGTTCTTC. Its protein product is CATSRTSGGVNEQFF. Drawing the rest from reference TRBV15 and TRBJ2-1, the complete variable domain is DAMVIQNPRYQVTQFGKPVTLSCSQTLNHNVMYWYQQKSSQAPKLLFHYYDKDFNNEADTPDNFQSRRPNTSFCFLDIRSPGLGDTAMYLCATSRTSGGVNEQFFGPGTRLTVL.

This clonotype showed up many times. The chain uses TRBV24-1 and TRBJ2-5; 8 bases align to TRBD1. The germline V gene has CDR1 KGHDR and CDR2 SFDVKD. Trimming cost V 0 bases and J 3 bases; bases outside gene matches: 5. The CDR3 extends over 16 amino acids. In nucleotides, the CDR3 is TGTGCCACCAGTGATTTGACACAGGGGGGAGAAGAGACCCAGTACTTC. This codes for CATSDLTQGGEETQYF.

V and J are TRBV12-5 and TRBJ2-5; the match to TRBD2 covers 13 bases. CDR1 is LGHNT and CDR2 is FRNRAP in the germline V gene. This CDR3 contains 17 residues. CDR3 nucleotides: TGTGCCGGCAGTTCTACCGGACTAGCGGGGGTCCAAGAGACCCAGTACTTC. Translated: CAGSSTGLAGVQETQYF.

The rearrangement joins TRBV7-7 to TRBJ2-5, with 8 bases that match TRBD1. In germline, CDR1 is SSHAT, CDR2 FNYEAQ (reference sequence). The CDR3 is made up of 16 amino acids. V trimming: 6 bases; J trimming: 5 bases; junction bases outside the gene matches: 14. The CDR3 loop reads CASSTPSRGLMETQYF. The CDR3 DNA reads as TGTGCCAGCAGTACACCGTCCAGGGGGCTCATGGAGACCCAGTACTTC.

With regard to this clonotype: A much larger clone lies a single base off, so this may be a read error. V gene TRBV15 combines with J gene TRBJ1-4, with a tentative D call TRBD1 (5 bases). V gave up 2 bases and J gave up 8 bases, with 27 bases separating them. This CDR3 comprises 19 residues. The germline CDR1 and CDR2 sequences are LNHNV and YYDKDF (reference sequence). For the CDR3, the DNA is TGTGCCACCAGCAGACTCCCCCGGGGCCTACCCCTAGTTGGGGAAAAACTGTTTTTT. Amino acid sequence: CATSRLPRGLPLVGEKLFF. Full variable domain (remainder filled in from reference TRBV15 and TRBJ1-4): DAMVIQNPRYQVTQFGKPVTLSCSQTLNHNVMYWYQQKSSQAPKLLFHYYDKDFNNEADTPDNFQSRRPNTSFCFLDIRSPGLGDTAMYLCATSRLPRGLPLVGEKLFFGSGTQLSVL.

This clonotype was recorded a few times. V gene TRBV28 combines with J gene TRBJ1-2, with 11 bases matching TRBD1. CDR3 length: 12 residues. Germline V gives CDR1 MDHEN, CDR2 SYDVKM. With V trimmed by 10 bases and J by 4 bases, 2 bases remained unmatched. The CDR3: CATGQGAYGYTF. The CDR3 DNA follows: TGTGCCACCGGACAGGGGGCCTATGGCTACACCTTC.

This clonotype has just one count. The V gene is TRBV29-1, the J gene TRBJ2-5; D ambiguous. Per germline, CDR1 SQVTM and CDR2 ANQGSEA. The CDR3 totals 10 residues. The V end lost 8 bases, the J end lost 1 base, and 5 bases lay between the germline ends. The DNA of the CDR3 is TGCAGCAGTGGCCAAGAGACCCAGTACTTC. This codes for CSSGQETQYF.

About this clonotype: The germline gene is not matched at one end of the junction; a read error may be the cause. J is TRBJ1-2 and V is TRBV11-2; weak D call: TRBD1 (6 bases). Germline V gene lookup returns CDR1 SGHAT and CDR2 FQNNGV. The CDR3 consists of 13 residues. DNA for the CDR3: TGTGCCAGCAGCTCCCGACAGGCTTGGTGGGTCGACTTC. Its protein product is CASSSRQAWWVDF.

As DNA, the CDR3 is TGTGCCATCAGCCAAGATATTACAGGGTTTAATTCACCCCTCCACTTT. This encodes CAISQDITGFNSPLHF. The rearrangement uses TRBV25-1 and TRBJ1-6, with a weak D call TRBD1 (6 bases). V shed 10 bases and J shed 6 bases, with 22 bases lying between them. This CDR3 has 16 amino acids. Germline-derived CDR1 and CDR2 are MGHDK and SYGVNS.

As for this clonotype: This may stem from a read error, because a much larger clone lies one nucleotide away. The V call is TRBV7-3, the J call TRBJ2-5, with 8 bases lining up with TRBD2. J lost 0 bases, V lost 5 bases, and 5 bases had no gene match. Germline lookup yields CDR1 SGHTA and CDR2 FQGTGA. There are 15 residues in the CDR3. For the CDR3, the DNA is TGTGCCAGCAGCCGAGGCGGGGGGAACCAAGAGACCCAGTACTTC. It encodes CASSRGGGNQETQYF.

The V and J genes are TRBV25-1 and TRBJ1-1, with TRBD1 matching over 8 bases. Trimming removed 6 bases from V and 5 bases from J; junction bases left unmatched: 14. Looked up from germline, CDR1 is MGHDK and CDR2 is SYGVNS. The CDR3 runs 16 residues. The CDR3 is CASSQSPGGAETEAFF. The CDR3 DNA reads TGTGCCAGCAGCCAAAGCCCAGGGGGCGCTGAGACTGAAGCTTTCTTT. Full variable domain (outside the CDR3, taken from reference TRBV25-1 and TRBJ1-1): EADIYQTPRYLVIGTGKKITLECSQTMGHDKMYWYQQDPGMELHLIHYSYGVNSTEKGDLSSESTVSRIRTEHFPLTLESARPSHTSQYLCASSQSPGGAETEAFFGQGTRLTVV.

The rearrangement joins TRBV19 to TRBJ1-4; D gene uncertain. The germline V gene encodes CDR1 LNHDA and CDR2 SQIVND (reference sequence). CDR3 length equals 14 residues. Trimming took 11 bases from V and 8 from J, leaving 21 bases between them. CDR3 nucleotide sequence: TGTGCCTGGAGTGATGGCGTGCCTGGGGAAAAACTGTTTTTT. This encodes CAWSDGVPGEKLFF.

The chain recombines TRBV10-3 with TRBJ2-7, with D unresolved. Germline lookup yields CDR1 ENHRY and CDR2 SYGVKD. The CDR3 loop spans 16 amino acids. Trimming removed 0 bases from V and 2 bases from J, with 14 bases in between. CDR3 DNA: TGTGCCATCAGTGAGTCCTTAGGGCTCGATACCTACGAGCAGTACTTC. Protein product: CAISESLGLDTYEQYF.

This clonotype was seen a few times. The rearrangement uses TRBV2 and TRBJ2-7; TRBD1 aligns across 9 bases. After removal of 6 bases from V and 3 bases from J, the junction contained 6 bases not matched to a gene. CDR3 size: 14 residues. Germline values: CDR1 SNHLY, CDR2 FYNNEI. This chain's CDR3 is CASRSGTGLYEQYF. In nucleotides, the CDR3 is TGTGCCAGCAGGTCCGGGACAGGGCTCTACGAGCAGTACTTC.

This clonotype was seen at least ten times. The chain couples TRBV7-9 to TRBJ1-1; D possibly corresponds to TRBD1 (5 bases). Germline CDR1 reads SEHNR; CDR2 reads FQNEAQ (reference sequence). The CDR3 is 12 residues long. The ends were cut back, 10 bases at V and 0 bases at J, with 9 bases in the middle. CDR3 loop: CATEGLNTEAFF. The CDR3 nucleotides are TGTGCCACCGAGGGGTTGAACACTGAAGCTTTCTTT.

V is TRBV7-9 and J is TRBJ2-5; weak D call: TRBD2 (5 bases). The CDR3 has 15 residues. V shed 3 bases and J shed 3 bases, with 14 bases lying between them. Germline V gene data show CDR1 as SEHNR and CDR2 as FQNEAQ (reference sequence). In nucleotides, the CDR3 is TGTGCCAGCAGCTTCTCCTCCCCGGGGAAAGAGACCCAGTACTTC. Amino acids: CASSFSSPGKETQYF.

The V gene is TRBV25-1, the J gene TRBJ2-6; no definite D call. CDR3 length equals 14 residues. Germline CDR1 MGHDK, CDR2 SYGVNS. V was shortened by 3 bases and J by 2 bases, with 5 bases between the two germline ends. The CDR3 loop is CASSDSTGANVLTF. CDR3 DNA: TGTGCCAGCAGTGATAGTACTGGGGCCAACGTCCTGACTTTC.

V gene TRBV5-1 combines with J gene TRBJ2-7; no firm D call. The CDR3 length is 17 residues. Trimming took off 2 bases at V and 3 bases at J, with 21 bases between the two ends. Germline CDR1 SGHRS, CDR2 YFSETQ. The CDR3 here is CASSLGPVLGKIYEQYF. The CDR3 DNA follows: TGCGCCAGCAGCTTAGGGCCAGTACTGGGCAAGATCTACGAGCAGTACTTC.

This clonotype was seen once. CDR3 sequence: CASSIWTGTNEKLFF. The CDR3 nucleotides read TGTGCCAGCAGCATTTGGACAGGAACTAATGAAAAACTGTTTTTT. V and J are TRBV7-2 and TRBJ1-4; 7 bases fit TRBD1. Trimming cost V 5 bases and J 1 base; bases outside gene matches: 4. The CDR3 length is 15 residues. CDR1 is SGHTA, CDR2 FQGNSA, per germline. The full variable domain, with the rest looked up from reference TRBV7-2 and TRBJ1-4, is GAGVSQSPSNKVTEKGKDVELRCDPISGHTALYWYRQSLGQGLEFLIYFQGNSAPDKSGLPSDRFSAERTGGSVSTLTIQRTQQEDSAVYLCASSIWTGTNEKLFFGSGTQLSVL.

This clonotype was seen at least ten times. V and J are TRBV7-9 and TRBJ2-5; 7 nucleotides agree with TRBD1. V was clipped by 5 bases and J by 5 bases; unmatched bases: 8. CDR1 is SEHNR, CDR2 FQNEAQ, per germline (reference sequence). This CDR3 spans 14 amino acids. Written as DNA, the CDR3 is TGTGCCAGCAGCCGCATGACAGGGATTGAGACCCAGTACTTC. This codes for CASSRMTGIETQYF.